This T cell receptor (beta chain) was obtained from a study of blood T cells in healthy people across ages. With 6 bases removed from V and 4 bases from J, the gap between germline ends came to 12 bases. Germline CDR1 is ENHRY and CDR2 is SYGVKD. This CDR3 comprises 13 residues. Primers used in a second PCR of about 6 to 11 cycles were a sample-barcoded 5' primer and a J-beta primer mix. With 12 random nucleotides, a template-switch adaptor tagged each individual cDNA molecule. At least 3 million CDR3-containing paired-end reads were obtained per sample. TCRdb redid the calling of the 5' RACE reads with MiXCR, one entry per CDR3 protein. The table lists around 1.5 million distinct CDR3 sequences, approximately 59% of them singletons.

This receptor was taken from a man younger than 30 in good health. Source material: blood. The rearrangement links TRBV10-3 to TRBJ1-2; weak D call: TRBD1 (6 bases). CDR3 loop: CAIRRGQLYGYTF. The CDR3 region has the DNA TGTGCCATCAGACGGGGGCAGCTCTATGGCTACACCTTC.